This T cell receptor (beta chain) was recovered during a study of a mutant IDH1 vaccine in newly diagnosed glioma. Time point of the sample: week 23, last vaccination. Each dose of the vaccine consisted of 300 ug of mutant IDH1 20-mer peptide, with topical imiquimod. Sequenced by immunoSEQ multiplex PCR; TCRdb stores in-frame clones only, minus some. The table records tens of thousands of clones, under 90% of them present only once. Worth noting for this clone: The antigen is undetermined.

Trimming cost V 2 bases and J 4 bases; bases outside gene matches: 5. The CDR3 runs to 15 residues. CDR1 and CDR2 (germline): ENHRY, SYGVKD. This sequence was found in a man in his forties with glioma. V and J are TRBV10-3 and TRBJ1-5, with TRBD1 matching over 7 bases. Sequenced here: PBMCs, sampled from a glioma patient whose treatment included an IDH1 peptide vaccine. CDR3 residues: CAISERGQQNQPQHF. The CDR3 DNA is TGTGCCATCAGTGAGAGGGGGCAACAGAATCAGCCCCAGCATTTT.